This T cell receptor beta chain came from a study of T-cell memory formation after mild COVID-19. Study in general: Across donors, TCR clusters were largely donor specific. General study findings and limits: Cross-reactive memory appears to have joined, as suggested by some responding clones showing up in pre-infection memory. Later expanders leaned CD4+, whereas day 15 to 85 contracting clones were balanced CD4/CD8.

Trimming at V came to 10 bases and at J to 7 bases, leaving 13 bases not matched to a gene. The germline V gene encodes CDR1 MNHNS and CDR2 SASEGT. This CDR3 has 15 amino acids. Using constant-segment primers, 5'RACE produced TCR alpha and TCR beta cDNA libraries carrying sample barcodes and UMIs. Each CDR3 protein is one row after TCRdb ran MiXCR on the 5' RACE reads. The sample yields roughly 280,000 distinct CDR3 sequences, 7% to 10% seen once. On this clonotype itself: What it recognizes is unknown.

Sequences were obtained from PBMCs or a T cell subset sorted from them (not recorded which). The chain employs TRBV6-1 and TRBJ2-2; 9 nucleotides match TRBD2. This TCR came from a man aged 18 to 30 who had mild COVID-19 (a few samples of this study predate the infection). Cell type and time point are not known. The CDR3 sequence is CATPGGGARYGELFF. The CDR3 bases are TGTGCCACCCCTGGCGGGGGGGCAAGATACGGGGAGCTGTTTTTT.